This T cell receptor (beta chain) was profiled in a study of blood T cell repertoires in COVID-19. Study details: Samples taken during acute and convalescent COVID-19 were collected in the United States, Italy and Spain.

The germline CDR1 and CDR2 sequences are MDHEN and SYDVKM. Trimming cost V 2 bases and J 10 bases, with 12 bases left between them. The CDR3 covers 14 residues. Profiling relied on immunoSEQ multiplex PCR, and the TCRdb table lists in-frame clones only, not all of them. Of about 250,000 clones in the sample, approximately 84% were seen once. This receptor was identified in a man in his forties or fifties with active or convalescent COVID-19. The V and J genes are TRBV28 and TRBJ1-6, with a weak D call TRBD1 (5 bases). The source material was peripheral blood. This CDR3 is CASSLRGEWSPLHF. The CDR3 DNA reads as TGTGCCAGCAGTTTAAGGGGTGAGTGGTCACCCCTCCACTTT.